The subject of this entry is one T cell receptor (beta chain). This sample was included in a study of technical replicates of blood from a few donors. Libraries were prepared by immunoSEQ multiplex PCR; TCRdb keeps only in-frame clonotypes and omits some of them. The sample has about 97,000 clones, about 95% seen once. After removal of 0 bases from V and 15 bases from J, the junction contained 6 bases not matched to a gene. CDR1 MGHRA and CDR2 YSYEKL come from the germline V gene. The CDR3 has 13 amino acids. The TCR originated in a human donor in good health. The sample was T cells isolated from PBMCs. This chain links TRBV4-1 with TRBJ2-1, with 9 bases identical to TRBD2. The CDR3 region is CASSQDSGSARFF. DNA for the CDR3: TGCGCCAGCAGCCAAGATAGCGGGAGTGCTAGGTTCTTC.